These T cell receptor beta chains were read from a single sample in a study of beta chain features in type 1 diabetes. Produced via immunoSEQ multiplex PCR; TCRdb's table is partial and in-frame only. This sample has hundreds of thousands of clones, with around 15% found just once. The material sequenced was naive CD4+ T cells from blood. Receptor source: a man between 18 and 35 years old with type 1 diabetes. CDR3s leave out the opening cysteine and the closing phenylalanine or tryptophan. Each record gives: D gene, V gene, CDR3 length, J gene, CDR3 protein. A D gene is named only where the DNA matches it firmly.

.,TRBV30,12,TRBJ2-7,AWSALGANYEQY
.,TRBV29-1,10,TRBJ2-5,SVSPPSETQY
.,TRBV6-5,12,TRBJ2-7,ASSEEGPPYEQY
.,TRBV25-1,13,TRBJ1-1,ASSALGSGNTEAF
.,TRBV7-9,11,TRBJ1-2,ASSLEQGHGYT
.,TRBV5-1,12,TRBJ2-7,ASSLNSLSYEQY
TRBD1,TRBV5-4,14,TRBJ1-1,ASSPEGASGVTEAF
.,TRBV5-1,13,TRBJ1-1,ASSLIVSSNTEAF
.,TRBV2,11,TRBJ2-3,ASSEAPIDTQY
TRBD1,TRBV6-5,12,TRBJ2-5,ASSYWTGQETQY
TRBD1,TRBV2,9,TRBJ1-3,ASGRDSLSS
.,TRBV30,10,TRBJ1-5,AWSPPNQPQH
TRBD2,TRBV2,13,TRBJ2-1,ASRRSGVSYNEQF
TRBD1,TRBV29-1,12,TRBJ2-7,SVVGQGFVGEQY
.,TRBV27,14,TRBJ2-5,ASKNIPAPRVKTQY
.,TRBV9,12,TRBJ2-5,ASSPRPLRETQY
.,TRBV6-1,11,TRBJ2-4,ASSETRYDIQY
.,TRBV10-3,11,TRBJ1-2,AIGQVDNYGYT
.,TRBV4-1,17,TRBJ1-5,ASSQDFSAGKGISRPQH
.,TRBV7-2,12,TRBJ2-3,ASRWRGSTDTQY
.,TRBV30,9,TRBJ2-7,AWSGHYEQY
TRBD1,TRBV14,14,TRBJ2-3,ASSPLWTGGTDTQY
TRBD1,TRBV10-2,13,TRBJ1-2,ASSVWSGGNYGYT
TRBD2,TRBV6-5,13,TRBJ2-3,ASSYWRGGVDTQY
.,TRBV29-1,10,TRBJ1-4,SVAGTNEKLF
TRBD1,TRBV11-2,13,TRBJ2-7,ASSLRRDRGYEQY
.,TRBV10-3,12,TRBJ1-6,AISESVDNSPLH
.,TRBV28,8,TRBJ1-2,ALGGDGYT
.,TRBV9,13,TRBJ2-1,ASSVVEGTYNEQF
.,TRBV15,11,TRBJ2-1,ATSRDTGRLQF
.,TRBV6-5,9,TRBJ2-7,ASSLREEQY
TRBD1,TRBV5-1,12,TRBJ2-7,ASSLNRGSYEQY
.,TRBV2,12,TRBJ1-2,ASSEARQDYGYT
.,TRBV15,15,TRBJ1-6,ATSRDHIRRLGSPLH
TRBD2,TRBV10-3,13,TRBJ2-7,AISESGGSSYEQY
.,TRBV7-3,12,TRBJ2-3,ASSFGQGGDTQY
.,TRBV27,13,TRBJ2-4,ASRPGAGAKNIQY
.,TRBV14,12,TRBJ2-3,ASSQGQGGDTQY
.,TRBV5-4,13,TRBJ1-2,ASSSSAGGDYGYT
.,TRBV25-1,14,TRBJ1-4,ASSEEWGKTNEKLF
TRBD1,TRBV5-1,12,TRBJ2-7,ASSKDRGDYEQY
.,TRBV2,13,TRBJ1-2,ASSGGDGKSYGYT
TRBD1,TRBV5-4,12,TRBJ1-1,ASSNGQGHTEAF
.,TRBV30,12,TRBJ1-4,AWNPVATNEKLF
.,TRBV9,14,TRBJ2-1,ASSVAAGQGVDEQF
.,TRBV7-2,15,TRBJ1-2,ASSLATGVSFAYGYT
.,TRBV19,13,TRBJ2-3,ASSEGPRGTDTQY
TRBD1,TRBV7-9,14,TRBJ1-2,ASSSHSGGSGYGYT
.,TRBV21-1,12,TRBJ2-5,ASSKAPTRETQY
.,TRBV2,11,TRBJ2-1,ASRITGSNEQF
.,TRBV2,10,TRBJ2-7,ASSGLGSEQY
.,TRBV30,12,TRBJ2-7,ACLQRGTPYEQY
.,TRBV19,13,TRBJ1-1,ASSIFARANTEAF
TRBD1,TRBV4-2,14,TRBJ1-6,ASSPRTGQSNSPLH
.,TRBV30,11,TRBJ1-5,AWSVQGRQPQH